The 5 T cell receptor beta chains given below trace back to one sample, sequenced in a study of OX40 agonist ivuxolimab in advanced cancers. Clones were read by immunoSEQ multiplex PCR, and TCRdb kept only the in-frame ones, dropping some. Of under 50,000 clones listed, around nine tenths are singletons. Here the sequenced sample was CD4+ or CD8+ T cells sorted from blood, taken in a trial of the OX40 agonist ivuxolimab. All receptors derive from an adult with an advanced solid tumor such as melanoma, head and neck, liver or kidney cancer.

The chain has TRBV5-1 and TRBJ2-5, with TRBD1 matching 10 bases. The V gene's germline CDR1 is SGHRS and CDR2 YFSETQ. The CDR3 length is 12 residues. Trimming cost V 9 bases and J 7 bases; bases outside gene matches: 6. The CDR3 region is CATGTGAGTQYF. The DNA for the CDR3 is TGCGCCACTGGGACAGGGGCAGGGACCCAGTACTTC.

V and J are TRBV11-1 and TRBJ2-2; TRBD2 matches at 9 bases. Germline CDR1 SGHAT, CDR2 FQDESV (reference sequence). J lost 1 base, V lost 8 bases, and 5 bases had no gene match. The CDR3 is 15 amino acids. This chain's CDR3 is CASGGLAGNTGELFF. The CDR3 region has the DNA TGTGCCAGCGGGGGACTAGCTGGGAACACCGGGGAGCTGTTTTTT.

This chain links TRBV7-2 with TRBJ1-1; maybe TRBD1 (6 bases). CDR1 is SGHTA and CDR2 is FQGNSA in the germline V gene. V was pared by 5 bases and J by 4 bases, with 11 bases between. The CDR3 length is 13 residues. The CDR3 DNA reads as TGTGCCAGCAGCCGAAGGGGGACCACTGAAGCTTTCTTT. Translated: CASSRRGTTEAFF.

J is TRBJ1-2 and V is TRBV29-1; D remains unclear. The germline gives CDR1 SQVTM, CDR2 ANQGSEA. V was pared by 1 base and J by 5 bases, with 20 bases between. CDR3 length equals 16 residues. The CDR3 nucleotides are TGCAGCGTTGAAGTAGCCCGGACGCAGACCTTTTATGGCTACACCTTC. Its translation is CSVEVARTQTFYGYTF.

The V gene is TRBV28, the J gene TRBJ1-1, with 7 bases fitting TRBD1. J gave up 4 bases and V 7 bases, and 15 bases lay outside the gene matches. The CDR3 is 16 amino acids. Per germline, CDR1 MDHEN and CDR2 SYDVKM. This CDR3 is CASNEEGQGVGTEAFF. CDR3 DNA: TGTGCCAGCAACGAAGAAGGGCAGGGGGTAGGCACTGAAGCTTTCTTT. The entire variable domain, with the rest obtained from reference TRBV28 and TRBJ1-1, is as follows: DVKVTQSSRYLVKRTGEKVFLECVQDMDHENMFWYRQDPGLGLRLIYFSYDVKMKEKGDIPEGYSVSREKKERFSLILESASTNQTSMYLCASNEEGQGVGTEAFFGQGTRLTVV.